The clone carrying this T cell receptor beta chain was counted a few times. Antigen unknown. V was pared by 4 bases and J by 1 base, with 11 bases between. CDR3 length: 14 residues. CDR1 and CDR2 (germline): SGHRS, YFSETQ. This sample was included in a study of T cell responses to AZD1222 COVID-19 vaccine. Findings and caveats of the study: Mostly white British, mostly female donors; authors suggested clonal diversity may be underestimated.

The repertoire was sequenced with immunoSEQ multiplex PCR; TCRdb's copy has only in-frame clones and lacks some. The sample records 55,000 to 65,000 clones, approximately 80% being singletons. This receptor was identified in an adult who received the AZD1222 COVID-19 vaccine. V is TRBV5-1 and J is TRBJ1-1; D uncertain. The sample here was peripheral blood, taken 28 days after the second AZD1222 dose. DNA for the CDR3: TGCGCCAGCAGCCGAGCCGGTACGAACACTGAAGCTTTCTTT. It yields the protein CASSRAGTNTEAFF.